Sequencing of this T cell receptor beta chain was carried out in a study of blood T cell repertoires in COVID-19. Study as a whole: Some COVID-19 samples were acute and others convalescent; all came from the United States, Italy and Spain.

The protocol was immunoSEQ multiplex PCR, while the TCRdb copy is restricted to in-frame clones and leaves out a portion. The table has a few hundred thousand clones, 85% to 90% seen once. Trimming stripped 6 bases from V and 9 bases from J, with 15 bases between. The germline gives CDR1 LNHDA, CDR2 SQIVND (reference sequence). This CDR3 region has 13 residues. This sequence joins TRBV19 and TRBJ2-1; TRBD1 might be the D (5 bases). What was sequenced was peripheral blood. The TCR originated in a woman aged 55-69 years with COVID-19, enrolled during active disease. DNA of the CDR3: TGTGCCAGTAGCCTGGATAAGGGGATTGAGCAGTTCTTC. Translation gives CASSLDKGIEQFF.